Below are 30 T cell receptor beta chains sequenced from a single sample in a study of blood T cell repertoires in COVID-19. Clones were sequenced by immunoSEQ multiplex PCR, and TCRdb holds only the in-frame ones, with some missing. The table records tens of thousands of clones, about nine tenths of them present only once. The material sequenced was peripheral blood. Receptor source: a human donor in a cohort sampled during active COVID-19.

The chain combines TRBV7-8 with TRBJ1-2, with 9 bases lining up with TRBD1. V lost 5 bases, J lost 7 bases, and 8 bases stayed unmatched. Germline assignment: CDR1 SGHVS and CDR2 FQNEAQ. This CDR3 is built from 14 residues. This chain's CDR3 is CASSLRGQGSGYTF. The CDR3 bases are TGTGCCAGCAGCCTACGGGGACAGGGCTCTGGCTACACCTTC.

This chain uses TRBV3-1 (or the pseudogene TRBV3-2) with TRBJ1-2, with 8 bases aligning to TRBD1. From germline, CDR1 is LGHDT and CDR2 YNNKEL (reference sequence). This CDR3 is built from 12 residues. V trimming: 3 bases; J trimming: 6 bases; junction bases outside the gene matches: 0. The CDR3, as DNA: TGTGCCAGCAGCCAGACAGGGGATGGCTACACCTTC. Translating gives CASSQTGDGYTF.

J is TRBJ2-7 and V is TRBV9, with 10 bases that match TRBD2. The CDR3 runs to 15 residues. From germline, CDR1 is SGDLS and CDR2 YYNGEE. Trimming cost V 2 bases and J 2 bases; bases outside gene matches: 4. For the CDR3, the DNA is TGTGCCAGCAGCGTCGGGACTAGCGTGACCTACGAGCAGTACTTC. Its protein product is CASSVGTSVTYEQYF.

The chain couples TRBV21-1 to TRBJ2-7; the table's D gene call, TRBD1, was not cross checked with the DNA. TRBV21-1 is noted as a pseudogene. This CDR3 region has 16 residues. The CDR3 nucleotides read TGTGCCAGCAGCAACTGCTTACAGGGGGCCTCCTACGAGCAGTACTTC. Its translation: CASSNCLQGASYEQYF.

J is TRBJ1-1 and V is TRBV5-8; 8 bases line up with TRBD1. CDR3 length: 15 residues. The junction had 9 bases not matched to a gene; V was cut back by 4 bases and J by 4 bases. The germline V gene encodes CDR1 SGHTS and CDR2 YDEGEE. The CDR3 DNA reads as TGTGCCAGCAGCCGGACAGGGAGGGGGAGCACTGAAGCTTTCTTT. It codes for CASSRTGRGSTEAFF.

The chain couples TRBV9 to TRBJ1-3; no reliable D call. Germline assignment: CDR1 SGDLS and CDR2 YYNGEE. The ends were cut back, 4 bases at V and 2 bases at J, with 16 bases in the middle. The CDR3 totals 16 residues. CDR3 residues: CASSTLPEGPGNTIYF. The CDR3 region has the DNA TGTGCCAGCAGCACTCTCCCCGAGGGCCCTGGAAACACCATATATTTT.

The chain employs TRBV5-3 and TRBJ1-1; TRBD1 matches at 8 bases. TRBV5-3 is treated as an ORF (open reading frame) with a function not yet certain. V shed 0 bases and J 0 bases; nucleotides not matched to a gene: 10. The CDR3 totals 18 residues. The CDR3 loop is CARSLGAGTGGVNTEAFF. The CDR3 DNA follows: TGTGCCAGAAGCTTGGGGGCCGGGACAGGTGGGGTGAACACTGAAGCTTTCTTT.

This clone appeared a few times. In the same sample, other DNA sequences code for this CDR3. The chain joins TRBV7-8 to TRBJ1-5; maybe TRBD1 (5 bases). This CDR3 is 15 amino acids long. Trimming removed 3 bases from V and 4 bases from J, with 13 bases in between. Germline loops: CDR1 SGHVS, CDR2 FQNEAQ. CDR3 nucleotides: TGTGCCAGCAGCTTCGGGACGGGAGATAATCAGCCCCAGCATTTT. Residues: CASSFGTGDNQPQHF.

V and J are TRBV6-5 and TRBJ1-2, with no clear D. The CDR3 has 13 residues. Trimming took 5 bases from V and 8 from J, leaving 15 bases between them. The germline CDR1 and CDR2 sequences are MNHEY and SVGAGI. The CDR3, as DNA: TGTGCCAGCAGTCCCCAGGCCACTGGGGGCTACACCTTC. It is translated as CASSPQATGGYTF.

The gene calls are TRBV28 and TRBJ2-1; TRBD2 agrees at 10 bases. CDR1 MDHEN and CDR2 SYDVKM come from the germline V gene. The CDR3 has 15 amino acids. The V and J ends lost 2 bases and 5 bases, in that order; junction bases with no gene match: 3. CDR3 sequence (DNA): TGTGCCAGCAGTTTACTAGCGGGAGTAAACAATGAGCAGTTCTTC. Its translation: CASSLLAGVNNEQFF.

The chain combines TRBV4-1 with TRBJ1-2, with D possibly TRBD1 on 5 matching bases. Looked up from germline, CDR1 is MGHRA and CDR2 is YSYEKL. The CDR3 runs 15 residues. Trimming took 0 bases from V and 2 from J, leaving 10 bases between them. The CDR3 region has the DNA TGCGCCAGCAGCCAAGACATGGGGGGAAACTATGGCTACACCTTC. This sequence encodes CASSQDMGGNYGYTF.

The chain has TRBV19 and TRBJ1-5, with 11 bases matching TRBD1. In germline, CDR1 is LNHDA, CDR2 SQIVND (reference sequence). V was pared by 7 bases and J by 6 bases, with 5 bases of the junction left unmatched. This CDR3 is built from 14 residues. For the CDR3, the DNA is TGTGCCAGTACCCAGGACAGGGGGCCTCAGCCCCAGCATTTT. Amino acid sequence: CASTQDRGPQPQHF.

The rearrangement links TRBV28 to TRBJ2-7, with 7 nucleotides matching TRBD1. The trim removed 2 bases at V and 6 bases at J, leaving 4 bases unmatched. In germline, CDR1 is MDHEN, CDR2 SYDVKM. This CDR3 spans 13 amino acids. Here the CDR3 DNA reads TGTGCCAGCAGTTTAGAAAACAGGGGCGAGCAGTACTTC. Its translation: CASSLENRGEQYF.

This clone occurred a few times. This chain connects TRBV18 to TRBJ1-5; possible D gene TRBD1, 6 bases. Germline CDR1 reads KGHSH; CDR2 reads LQKENI. V shed 5 bases and J shed 6 bases, with 17 bases lying between them. The CDR3 totals 15 residues. This CDR3 is CASSAGAGGPQPQHF. CDR3 nucleotides: TGTGCCAGCTCAGCAGGGGCCGGGGGGCCTCAGCCCCAGCATTTT.

The chain uses TRBV6-1 and TRBJ1-4, with D perhaps TRBD1 (6 bases). CDR1 is MNHNS and CDR2 is SASEGT in the germline V gene. This CDR3 has 17 amino acids. Trimming pared 4 bases from V and 4 bases from J, leaving 19 bases between. CDR3 in amino acids: CASSAKEGYRVNEKLFF. CDR3 DNA sequence: TGTGCCAGCAGTGCAAAGGAAGGGTACAGGGTTAATGAAAAACTGTTTTTT.

V is TRBV6-5 and J is TRBJ1-2; possibly TRBD1 for D (5 bases). Germline lookup yields CDR1 MNHEY and CDR2 SVGAGI. The length of the CDR3 is 15 residues. The ends were cut back, 2 bases at V and 4 bases at J, with 14 bases in the middle. CDR3 sequence reads: CASSYRHSGGYGYTF. CDR3 in DNA: TGTGCCAGCAGTTACAGACACTCGGGGGGCTATGGCTACACCTTC.

This rearrangement joins TRBV19 to TRBJ2-2, with TRBD2 matching 11 bases. Germline V gene sequence: CDR1 LNHDA, CDR2 SQIVND (reference sequence). J lost 4 bases, V lost 2 bases, and 6 bases had no gene match. The CDR3 extends over 17 amino acids. The DNA for the CDR3 is TGTGCCAGTAGTATAAGGGGACTAGCGGCAAGCACCGGGGAGCTGTTTTTT. It specifies CASSIRGLAASTGELFF.

The chain carries TRBV28 and TRBJ2-7; no clear D. This CDR3 is 15 amino acids long. Germline lookup yields CDR1 MDHEN and CDR2 SYDVKM. V dropped 6 bases and J dropped 5 bases, with 20 bases sitting between them. CDR3 residues: CASSKTGVGPHEQYF. DNA for the CDR3: TGTGCCAGCAGCAAGACGGGTGTAGGCCCCCACGAGCAGTACTTC.

CDR3: CSARAQPDTQYF. The DNA of the CDR3 is TGCAGCGCCAGGGCCCAGCCAGATACGCAGTATTTT. The gene calls are TRBV29-1 and TRBJ2-3; D is perhaps TRBD1 (5 bases). Per germline, CDR1 SQVTM and CDR2 ANQGSEA. The V end was cut by 7 bases, the J end by 4 bases, with 12 bases between. The CDR3 has 12 amino acids.

The chain links TRBV18 to TRBJ2-7; TRBD1 matches at 8 bases. This CDR3 spans 16 amino acids. V shed 2 bases and J 5 bases; nucleotides not matched to a gene: 11. In germline, CDR1 is KGHSH, CDR2 LQKENI. The DNA of the CDR3 is TGTGCCAGCTCACCAACGCGACTCCAGACAGGGGACGAGCAGTACTTC. This translates into CASSPTRLQTGDEQYF.

The rearrangement links TRBV5-1 to TRBJ1-1, with 8 bases that match TRBD1. The CDR3 extends over 17 amino acids. V was clipped by 0 bases and J by 5 bases; unmatched bases: 12. Germline assignment: CDR1 SGHRS and CDR2 YFSETQ. In DNA form, the CDR3 reads TGCGCCAGCAGCTTGGGGGGCGGGACAGGTCGGGGGACTGAAGCTTTCTTT. This translates into CASSLGGGTGRGTEAFF.

CDR3 bases: TGCGCCAGCAGCCAAGATACCAGTCGGACTAGCACAGATACGCAGTATTTT. It is translated as CASSQDTSRTSTDTQYF. J is TRBJ2-3 and V is TRBV4-3; possible D gene TRBD2, 5 bases. The CDR3 is 17 amino acids. The germline V and J ends were trimmed by 0 bases and 0 bases, with 13 bases remaining between them. Germline V gene lookup returns CDR1 LGHNA and CDR2 YSLEER.

The gene calls are TRBV27 and TRBJ2-3; 11 bases map to TRBD2. CDR3 length equals 20 residues. Germline V gene lookup returns CDR1 MNHEY and CDR2 SMNVEV (reference sequence). V dropped 6 bases and J dropped 2; count of bases not matched to a gene: 19. The chain's CDR3 is CASSLGPGRVAGGVTDTQYF. The CDR3, as DNA: TGTGCCAGCAGCTTAGGCCCGGGGAGAGTAGCGGGAGGGGTCACAGATACGCAGTATTTT.

This sequence joins TRBV15 and TRBJ2-7, with D unclear. Per the germline V gene, CDR1 is LNHNV and CDR2 is YYDKDF (reference sequence). Trimming shortened V by 0 bases and J by 7 bases, and 13 bases separated the two germline ends. The CDR3 runs to 14 residues. CDR3 residues: CATSRDRMEREQYF. The CDR3 coding sequence is TGTGCCACCAGCAGAGATCGGATGGAGAGGGAGCAGTACTTC.

This clone came up once. The chain couples TRBV6-5 to TRBJ2-7; 7 nucleotides line up with TRBD2. The CDR3 sequence is 16 residues long. V shed 0 bases and J 2 bases; nucleotides not matched to a gene: 7. CDR1 and CDR2 (germline): MNHEY, SVGAGI. The CDR3 is CASSYSMVGGPYEQYF. Written as DNA, the CDR3 is TGTGCCAGCAGTTACTCGATGGTGGGAGGGCCCTACGAGCAGTACTTC.

The gene calls are TRBV4-3 and TRBJ1-5; the D gene is possibly TRBD1 (6 bases). CDR3 length: 15 residues. V dropped 0 bases and J dropped 7 bases, with 13 bases sitting between them. Germline CDR1 is LGHNA and CDR2 is YSLEER. CDR3: CASSQDGQGIQPQHF. The DNA of the CDR3 is TGCGCCAGCAGCCAAGACGGGCAGGGGATCCAGCCCCAGCATTTT.

This chain uses TRBV7-9 with TRBJ1-4; 8 bases agree with TRBD1. Germline-derived CDR1 and CDR2 are SEHNR and FQNEAQ (reference sequence). Trimming took 6 bases from V and 3 from J; bases not matched to a gene: 3. There are 14 residues in the CDR3. The CDR3 loop reads CASSSGGSNEKLFF. CDR3 nucleotides: TGTGCCAGCAGTTCAGGGGGCTCTAATGAAAAACTGTTTTTT.

V usage is TRBV6-5 and J usage is TRBJ1-2, with D possibly matching TRBD1 (6 bases). This CDR3 comprises 13 residues. Germline V gives CDR1 MNHEY, CDR2 SVGAGI. The ends were cut back, 6 bases at V and 8 bases at J, with 16 bases in the middle. CDR3 protein: CASRPDRLSGYTF. The CDR3 DNA reads as TGTGCCAGCAGGCCCGACAGGCTCTCCGGCTACACCTTC.

This clone is medium-sized. The rearrangement uses TRBV27 and TRBJ1-2; no reliable D call. Germline CDR1 and CDR2: MNHEY and SMNVEV (reference sequence). The CDR3 loop spans 16 amino acids. With 5 bases removed from V and 6 bases from J, the gap between germline ends came to 22 bases. CDR3: CASSTLRGPKGDGYTF. As DNA, the CDR3 is TGTGCCAGCAGTACCCTTCGCGGTCCAAAAGGCGATGGCTACACCTTC.

This clone is a singleton in its sample. The chain couples TRBV5-1 to TRBJ2-4, with 10 nucleotides matching TRBD1. CDR1 is SGHRS, CDR2 YFSETQ, per germline. The CDR3 sequence is 16 residues long. V shed 0 bases and J 3 bases; nucleotides not matched to a gene: 3. The CDR3 sequence: CASSLGQGAGKNIQYF. CDR3 nucleotides: TGCGCCAGCAGCTTGGGACAGGGGGCCGGCAAAAACATTCAGTACTTC.